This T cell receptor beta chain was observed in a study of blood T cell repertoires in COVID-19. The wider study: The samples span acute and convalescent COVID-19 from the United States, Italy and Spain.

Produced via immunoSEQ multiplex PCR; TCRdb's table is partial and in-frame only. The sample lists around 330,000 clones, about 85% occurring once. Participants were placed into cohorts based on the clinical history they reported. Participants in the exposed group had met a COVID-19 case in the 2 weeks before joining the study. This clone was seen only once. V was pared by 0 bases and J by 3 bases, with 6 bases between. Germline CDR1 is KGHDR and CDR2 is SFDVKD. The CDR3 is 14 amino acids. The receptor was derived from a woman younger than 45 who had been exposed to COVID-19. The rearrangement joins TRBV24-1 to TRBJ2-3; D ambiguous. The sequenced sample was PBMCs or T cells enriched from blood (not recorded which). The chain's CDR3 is CATSDLFETDTQYF. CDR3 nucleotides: TGTGCCACCAGTGATTTGTTCGAGACAGATACGCAGTATTTT.